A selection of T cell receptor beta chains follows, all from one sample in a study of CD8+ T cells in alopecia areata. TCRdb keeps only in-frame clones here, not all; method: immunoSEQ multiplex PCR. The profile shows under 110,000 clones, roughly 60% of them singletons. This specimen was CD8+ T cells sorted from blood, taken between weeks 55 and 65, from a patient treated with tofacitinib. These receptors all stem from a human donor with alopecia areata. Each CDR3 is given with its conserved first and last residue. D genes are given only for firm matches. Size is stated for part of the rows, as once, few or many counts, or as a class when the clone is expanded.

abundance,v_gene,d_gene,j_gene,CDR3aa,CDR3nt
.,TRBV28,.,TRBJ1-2,CASSFGQASTF,TGTGCCAGCAGTTTCGGTCAGGCCTCCACCTTC
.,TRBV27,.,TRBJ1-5,CASSLAGRQPQHF,TGTGCCAGCAGTTTAGCGGGGCGCCAGCCCCAGCATTTT
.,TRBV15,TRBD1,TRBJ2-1,CATSRGRQGTYNEQFF,TGTGCCACCAGCAGAGGAAGACAGGGCACCTACAATGAGCAGTTCTTC
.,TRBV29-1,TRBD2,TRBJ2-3,CSVAAGELITDTQYF,TGCAGCGTTGCAGCGGGGGAACTCATCACAGATACGCAGTATTTT
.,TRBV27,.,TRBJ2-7,CASFGHYEQYF,TGTGCCAGTTTTGGACATTACGAGCAGTACTTC
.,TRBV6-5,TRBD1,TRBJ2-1,CASSYTTGPAYNEQFF,TGTGCCAGCAGTTACACGACAGGGCCAGCCTACAATGAGCAGTTCTTC
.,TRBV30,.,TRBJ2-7,CAYIRGSYEQYF,TGTGCCTATATACGGGGGTCCTACGAGCAGTACTTC
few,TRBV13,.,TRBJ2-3,CASSLGVDTQYF,TGTGCCAGCAGCTTGGGGGTCGATACGCAGTATTTT
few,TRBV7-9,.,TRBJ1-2,CASSLAQSFYGYTF,TGTGCCAGCAGCTTAGCACAGTCGTTCTATGGCTACACCTTC
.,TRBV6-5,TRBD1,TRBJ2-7,CASSEIGQGYEQYF,TGTGCCAGCAGTGAAATTGGACAGGGGTACGAGCAGTACTTC
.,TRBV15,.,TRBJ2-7,CATSRDRAWEQYF,TGTGCCACCAGCAGAGATCGGGCCTGGGAACAGTACTTC
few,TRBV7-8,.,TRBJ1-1,CASSPRSAVGTEAFF,TGTGCCAGCAGCCCACGTAGCGCAGTGGGCACTGAAGCTTTCTTT
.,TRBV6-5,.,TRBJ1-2,CASSYSGASYDGYTF,TGTGCCAGCAGTTACTCTGGGGCCTCTTATGATGGCTACACCTTC
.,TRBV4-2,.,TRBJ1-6,CASSQGLGGVTYNSPLHF,TGTGCCAGCAGCCAAGGACTAGGGGGGGTTACCTATAATTCACCCCTCCACTTT
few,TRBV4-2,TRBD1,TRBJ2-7,CASSQDAVGQGFSYEQYF,TGTGCCAGCAGCCAAGATGCAGTCGGACAGGGATTCTCCTACGAGCAGTACTTC
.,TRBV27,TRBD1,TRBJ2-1,CASSPQTGNNEQFF,TGTGCCAGCAGTCCACAGACAGGGAACAATGAGCAGTTCTTC
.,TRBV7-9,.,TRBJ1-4,CASSSTGLNEKLFF,TGTGCCAGCAGCTCCACAGGGTTAAATGAAAAACTGTTTTTT
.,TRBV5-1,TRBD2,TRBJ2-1,CASNLENLADEQFF,TGCGCCAGCAATTTAGAAAACCTAGCGGATGAGCAGTTCTTC
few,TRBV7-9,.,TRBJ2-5,CASSNQEGQETQYF,TGTGCCAGCAGCAACCAAGAGGGTCAGGAGACCCAGTACTTC
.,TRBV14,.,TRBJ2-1,CASSQGGHYNEQFF,TGTGCCAGCAGCCAAGGGGGACACTACAATGAGCAGTTCTTC
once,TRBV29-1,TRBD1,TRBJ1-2,CSVDRGEGYTF,TGCAGCGTCGACAGGGGAGAGGGCTACACCTTC
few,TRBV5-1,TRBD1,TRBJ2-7,CASSSPGQGHNEQYF,TGCGCCAGCAGCTCTCCGGGACAGGGTCACAACGAGCAGTACTTC
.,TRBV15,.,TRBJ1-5,CATSRGAGNGNQPQHF,TGTGCCACCAGCAGAGGGGCAGGGAATGGCAATCAGCCCCAGCATTTT
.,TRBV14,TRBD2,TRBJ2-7,CASSPGTNPFEQYF,TGTGCCAGCAGCCCAGGGACTAATCCTTTCGAGCAGTACTTC
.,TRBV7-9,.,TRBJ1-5,CASSPGGNQPQHF,TGTGCCAGCAGCCCGGGAGGAAATCAGCCCCAGCATTTT
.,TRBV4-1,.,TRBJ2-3,CASSQSTDTQYF,TGCGCCAGCAGCCAAAGCACAGATACGCAGTATTTT
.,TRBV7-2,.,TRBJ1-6,CASSPGDSYYNSPLHF,TGTGCCAGCAGCCCTGGTGACAGTTACTATAATTCACCCCTCCACTTT
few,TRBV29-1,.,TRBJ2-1,CSPGRFGSEQFF,TGCAGCCCGGGACGGTTTGGTTCTGAGCAGTTCTTC
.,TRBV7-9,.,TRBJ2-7,CASSNRPLRDHNYEQYF,TGTGCCAGCAGCAACCGCCCGCTCCGGGACCATAACTACGAGCAGTACTTC
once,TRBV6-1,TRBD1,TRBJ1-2,CASSGNRDRAYYGYTF,TGTGCCAGCAGTGGGAACCGGGACAGGGCTTACTATGGCTACACCTTC
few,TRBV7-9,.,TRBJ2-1,CASSSGGADSIF,TGTGCCAGCAGCTCCGGGGGTGCAGACTCGATCTTC
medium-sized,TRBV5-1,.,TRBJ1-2,CASSLDIALGESYGYTF,TGCGCCAGCAGCTTGGATATTGCGTTGGGGGAGTCGTATGGCTACACCTTC